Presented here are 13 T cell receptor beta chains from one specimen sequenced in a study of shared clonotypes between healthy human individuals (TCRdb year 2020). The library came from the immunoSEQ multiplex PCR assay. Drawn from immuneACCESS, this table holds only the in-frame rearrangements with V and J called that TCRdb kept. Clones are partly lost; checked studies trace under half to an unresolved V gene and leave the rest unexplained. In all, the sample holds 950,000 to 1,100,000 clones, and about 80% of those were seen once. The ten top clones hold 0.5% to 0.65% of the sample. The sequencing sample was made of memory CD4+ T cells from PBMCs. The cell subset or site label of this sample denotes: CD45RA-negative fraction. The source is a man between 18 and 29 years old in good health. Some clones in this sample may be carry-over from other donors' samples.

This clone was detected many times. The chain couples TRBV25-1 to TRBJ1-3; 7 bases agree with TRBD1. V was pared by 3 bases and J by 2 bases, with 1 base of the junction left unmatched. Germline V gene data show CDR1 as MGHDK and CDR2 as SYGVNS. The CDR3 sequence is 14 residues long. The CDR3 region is CASSEGTAGNTIYF. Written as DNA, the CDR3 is TGTGCCAGCAGTGAGGGGACAGCTGGAAACACCATATATTTT.

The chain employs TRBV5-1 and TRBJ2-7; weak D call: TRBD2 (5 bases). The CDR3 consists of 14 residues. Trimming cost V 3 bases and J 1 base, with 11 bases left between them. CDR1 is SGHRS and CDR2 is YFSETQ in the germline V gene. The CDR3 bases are TGCGCCAGCAGCTCCCGACGGGAATCCTACGAGCAGTACTTC. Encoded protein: CASSSRRESYEQYF.

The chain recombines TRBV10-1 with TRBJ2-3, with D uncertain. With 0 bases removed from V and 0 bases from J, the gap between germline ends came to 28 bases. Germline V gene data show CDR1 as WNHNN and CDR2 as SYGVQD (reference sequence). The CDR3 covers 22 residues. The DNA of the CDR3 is TGCGCCAGCAGTGAGTCTTTATTTGCAAAGTCGACCGAATCCTCTAGCACAGATACGCAGTATTTT. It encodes CASSESLFAKSTESSSTDTQYF.

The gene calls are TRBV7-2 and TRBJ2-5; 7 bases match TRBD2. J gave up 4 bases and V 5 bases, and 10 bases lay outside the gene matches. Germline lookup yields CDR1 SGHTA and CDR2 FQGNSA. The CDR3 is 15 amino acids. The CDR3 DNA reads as TGTGCCAGCAGCCCCTTAAGGGAGGGTCGAGAGACCCAGTACTTC. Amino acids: CASSPLREGRETQYF. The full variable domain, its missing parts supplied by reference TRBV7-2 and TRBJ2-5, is GAGVSQSPSNKVTEKGKDVELRCDPISGHTALYWYRQSLGQGLEFLIYFQGNSAPDKSGLPSDRFSAERTGGSVSTLTIQRTQQEDSAVYLCASSPLREGRETQYFGPGTRLLVL.

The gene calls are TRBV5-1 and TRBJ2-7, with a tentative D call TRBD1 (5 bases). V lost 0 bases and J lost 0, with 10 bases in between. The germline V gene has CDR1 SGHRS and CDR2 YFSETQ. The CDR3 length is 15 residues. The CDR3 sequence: CASSLAIDSSYEQYF. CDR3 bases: TGCGCCAGCAGCTTGGCCATTGACAGCTCCTACGAGCAGTACTTC.

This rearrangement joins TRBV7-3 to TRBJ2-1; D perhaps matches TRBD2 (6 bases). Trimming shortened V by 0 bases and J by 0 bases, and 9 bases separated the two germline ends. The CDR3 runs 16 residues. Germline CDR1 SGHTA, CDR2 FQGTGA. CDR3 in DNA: TGTGCCAGCAGCTTAACCATCGGGGGCTCCTACAATGAGCAGTTCTTC. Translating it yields CASSLTIGGSYNEQFF.

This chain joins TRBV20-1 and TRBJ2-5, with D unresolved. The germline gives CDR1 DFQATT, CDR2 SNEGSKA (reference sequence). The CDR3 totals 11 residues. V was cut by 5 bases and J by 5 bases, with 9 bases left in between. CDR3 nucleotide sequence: TGCAGTGCTGAATCCGAGGAGACCCAGTACTTC. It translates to CSAESEETQYF.

This CDR3 is CASSPPTQPQHF. CDR3 nucleotides: TGTGCCAGCTCACCACCTACTCAGCCCCAGCATTTT. V and J are TRBV18 and TRBJ1-5; no definite D call. Deletions cut 0 bases from V and 6 bases from J, with 3 bases between. CDR1 is KGHSH and CDR2 is LQKENI in the germline V gene. The CDR3 is made up of 12 amino acids.

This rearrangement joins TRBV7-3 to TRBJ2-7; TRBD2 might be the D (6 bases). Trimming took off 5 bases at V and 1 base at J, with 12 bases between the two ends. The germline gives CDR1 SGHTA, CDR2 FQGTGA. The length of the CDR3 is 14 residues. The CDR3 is CASSPGTFSYEQYF. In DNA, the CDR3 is TGTGCCAGCAGCCCCGGGACTTTTTCCTACGAGCAGTACTTC.

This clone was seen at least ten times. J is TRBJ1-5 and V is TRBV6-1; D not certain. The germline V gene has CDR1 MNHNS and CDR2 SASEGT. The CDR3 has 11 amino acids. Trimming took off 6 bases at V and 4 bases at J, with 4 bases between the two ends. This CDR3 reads CASRRNQPQHF. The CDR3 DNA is TGTGCCAGCAGGCGTAATCAGCCCCAGCATTTT.

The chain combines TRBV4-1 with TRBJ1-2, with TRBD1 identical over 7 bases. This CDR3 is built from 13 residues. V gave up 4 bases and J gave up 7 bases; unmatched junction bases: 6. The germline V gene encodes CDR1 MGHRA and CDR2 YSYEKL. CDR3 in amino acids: CASSRTGEGGYTF. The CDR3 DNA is TGCGCCAGCAGCCGAACAGGGGAGGGTGGCTACACCTTC.

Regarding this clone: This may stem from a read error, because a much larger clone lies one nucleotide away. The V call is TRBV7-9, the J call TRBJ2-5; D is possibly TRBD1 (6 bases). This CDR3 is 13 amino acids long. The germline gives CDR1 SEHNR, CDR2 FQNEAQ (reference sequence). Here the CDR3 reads CTSSLSGVETQYF. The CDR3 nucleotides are TGTACCAGCAGCTTATCAGGGGTTGAGACCCAGTACTTC.

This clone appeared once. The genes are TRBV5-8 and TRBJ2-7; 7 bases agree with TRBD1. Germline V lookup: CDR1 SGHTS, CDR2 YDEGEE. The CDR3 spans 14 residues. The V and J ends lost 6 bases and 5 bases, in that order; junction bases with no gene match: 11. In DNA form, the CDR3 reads TGTGCCAGCAACCTCGGAGACAGGGACGACGAGCAGTACTTC. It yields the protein CASNLGDRDDEQYF.